The 5 T cell receptor beta chains reported below all come from one sample, sequenced in a study of T cells in Graves' hyperthyroidism and ophthalmopathy. From RNA transcripts, TCR beta CDR3 regions were amplified. With the HTBI primer set, the TCR CDR3 went through a first round of RT-PCR. TCRdb re-analysed the multiplex PCR reads in MiXCR, keeping a single row per CDR3 protein. The repertoire includes about 96,000 distinct CDR3 sequences, 51% of them detected once, and roughly a quarter sits in the top ten. What was sequenced was blood. All receptors derive from a woman aged 35 to 49 with Graves' hyperthyroidism.

Many counts were recorded for this clonotype. The V call is TRBV4-1, the J call TRBJ2-7, with 8 bases matching TRBD2. The V and J ends lost 0 bases and 4 bases, in that order; junction bases with no gene match: 5. The CDR3 extends over 15 amino acids. Germline-derived CDR1 and CDR2 are MGHRA and YSYEKL. The CDR3 nucleotides read TGCGCCAGCAGCCAAGAATGGACTAGCCTTTACGAGCAGTACTTC. It translates to CASSQEWTSLYEQYF.

The chain uses TRBV29-1 and TRBJ2-6; D is possibly TRBD2 (6 bases). The germline V gene encodes CDR1 SQVTM and CDR2 ANQGSEA. The CDR3 has 17 amino acids. V lost 3 bases and J lost 0, with 15 bases in between. The CDR3 region is CSVDGTGASSGANVLTF. The CDR3 bases are TGCAGCGTTGACGGGACTGGGGCCTCCTCTGGGGCCAACGTCCTGACTTTC. Based on the CDR3 plus reference TRBV29-1 and TRBJ2-6, the full variable domain is SAVISQKPSRDICQRGTSLTIQCQVDSQVTMMFWYRQQPGQSLTLIATANQGSEATYESGFVIDKFPISRPNLTFSTLTVSNMSPEDSSIYLCSVDGTGASSGANVLTFGAGSRLTVL.

This clonotype was counted at least ten times. The genes are TRBV2 and TRBJ2-7; 9 bases are a match to TRBD1. Germline trimming cut 2 bases from V and 5 bases from J; bases unmatched to any gene: 7. The CDR3 runs to 15 residues. CDR1 and CDR2 from the germline V gene are SNHLY and FYNNEI. Here the CDR3 DNA reads TGTGCCAGCAGTGAATGGGGACAGGGATTCGACGAGCAGTACTTC. Its translation: CASSEWGQGFDEQYF.

The V gene is TRBV15, the J gene TRBJ1-3; possibly TRBD1 for D (5 bases). The CDR3 length is 15 residues. Trimming removed 3 bases from V and 3 bases from J, with 12 bases in between. The germline V gene has CDR1 LNHNV and CDR2 YYDKDF (reference sequence). DNA for the CDR3: TGTGCCACCAGCAGCTTGGACACAAATGGAAACACCATATATTTT. Residues: CATSSLDTNGNTIYF. Supplemented by reference TRBV15 and TRBJ1-3, the full variable domain reads DAMVIQNPRYQVTQFGKPVTLSCSQTLNHNVMYWYQQKSSQAPKLLFHYYDKDFNNEADTPDNFQSRRPNTSFCFLDIRSPGLGDTAMYLCATSSLDTNGNTIYFGEGSWLTVV.

V is TRBV28 and J is TRBJ2-5; either TRBD1 or TRBD2 may supply D (5 bases each). This CDR3 has 16 amino acids. Looked up from germline, CDR1 is MDHEN and CDR2 is SYDVKM. Trimming stripped 3 bases from V and 2 bases from J, with 16 bases between. This CDR3 reads CASSLGTRLLQETQYF. CDR3 nucleotides: TGTGCCAGCAGTTTGGGGACGAGACTGCTTCAAGAGACCCAGTACTTC.